These 13 T cell receptor beta chains share one sample of origin, sequenced in a study of blood T cell repertoires in COVID-19. Measured with immunoSEQ multiplex PCR; TCRdb has only the in-frame clones, and not every one. The data contain tens of thousands of clones, about 86% of them singletons. Sample: peripheral blood. The receptors shown here come from a woman of 80 years or more with acute or convalescent COVID-19.

This clone occurred once. The chain links TRBV7-2 to TRBJ2-3; weak D call: TRBD2 (5 bases). Between the trimmed V and J ends, which lost 1 base and 1 base, there was a span of 9 bases. CDR1 is SGHTA, CDR2 FQGNSA, per germline. The length of the CDR3 is 15 residues. Here the CDR3 DNA reads TGTGCCAGCAGCTTAGAGGGCGGGCGCACAGATACGCAGTATTTT. Translating it yields CASSLEGGRTDTQYF.

This sequence joins TRBV6-6 and TRBJ2-5; no clear D. Trimming pared 2 bases from V and 4 bases from J, leaving 2 bases between. Germline-derived CDR1 and CDR2 are MNHNY and SVGAGI (reference sequence). This CDR3 has 11 amino acids. The DNA for the CDR3 is TGTGCCAGCAGTTACCGAGAGACCCAGTACTTC. Protein product: CASSYRETQYF.

V is TRBV27 and J is TRBJ1-4, with TRBD1 matching 8 bases. This CDR3 is 15 amino acids long. CDR1 MNHEY and CDR2 SMNVEV come from the germline V gene (reference sequence). The ends lost 8 bases at V and 5 bases at J; junction bases unmatched: 10. The CDR3 DNA follows: TGTGCCAGCTCTAAGCTCAGGACAGGGAATGAAAAACTGTTTTTT. Translating gives CASSKLRTGNEKLFF.

The CDR3 bases are TGCGCCAGCAGCTCGACGGGACTAGCATTCTCCTACAATGAGCAGTTCTTC. As protein: CASSSTGLAFSYNEQFF. V usage is TRBV5-1 and J usage is TRBJ2-1, with 9 positions matching TRBD2. This CDR3 has 17 residues. From germline, CDR1 is SGHRS and CDR2 YFSETQ. V was clipped by 3 bases and J by 0 bases; unmatched bases: 7.

The V call is TRBV5-1, the J call TRBJ2-5; D not certain. The CDR3 consists of 14 residues. Trimming stripped 0 bases from V and 0 bases from J, with 6 bases between. Germline CDR1 and CDR2: SGHRS and YFSETQ. The DNA for the CDR3 is TGCGCCAGCAGCTTGGCCTCGTACCAAGAGACCCAGTACTTC. Protein: CASSLASYQETQYF.

V usage is TRBV18 and J usage is TRBJ2-1, with 11 bases matching TRBD2. Trimming took 5 bases from V and 4 from J; bases not matched to a gene: 4. This CDR3 has 15 residues. Germline V CDR1 and CDR2: KGHSH, LQKENI. The CDR3 reads CASSSLAGGYNEQFF. The CDR3 DNA follows: TGTGCCAGCTCATCCCTAGCGGGGGGTTACAATGAGCAGTTCTTC.

V gene TRBV12-3 or TRBV12-4 combines with J gene TRBJ1-1; D unclear. V shed 8 bases and J shed 6 bases, with 16 bases lying between them. The CDR3 is made up of 13 amino acids. CDR3 bases: TGTGCCAGCGCCCGGCAGAGGGAGGCTGAAGCTTTCTTT. This gives the protein CASARQREAEAFF.

The V and J genes are TRBV19 and TRBJ1-2; 10 nucleotides align to TRBD1. J gave up 8 bases and V 2 bases, and 11 bases lay outside the gene matches. Germline CDR1 reads LNHDA; CDR2 reads SQIVND (reference sequence). The CDR3 loop spans 16 amino acids. This CDR3 is CASSIIPGQGFLGYTF. The DNA for the CDR3 is TGTGCCAGTAGTATAATACCGGGACAGGGGTTTTTAGGCTACACCTTC. The full variable domain, in which reference TRBV19 and TRBJ1-2 provide the parts outside the CDR3, is DGGITQSPKYLFRKEGQNVTLSCEQNLNHDAMYWYRQDPGQGLRLIYYSQIVNDFQKGDIAEGYSVSREKKESFPLTVTSAQKNPTAFYLCASSIIPGQGFLGYTFGSGTRLTVV.

The CDR3 loop is CASAVGTSTDTQYF. The CDR3 DNA reads TGTGCCAGCGCAGTCGGGACTAGCACAGATACGCAGTATTTT. The chain recombines TRBV21-1 with TRBJ2-3; TRBD2, the table's D call, was not compared with the DNA. TRBV21-1 constitutes a pseudogene. The length of the CDR3 is 14 residues.

V and J are TRBV3-1 (or the pseudogene TRBV3-2) and TRBJ1-3, with D maybe TRBD1 (6 bases). With 3 bases removed from V and 0 bases from J, the gap between germline ends came to 12 bases. Germline CDR1 and CDR2: LGHDT and YNNKEL (reference sequence). The CDR3 extends over 16 amino acids. In DNA, the CDR3 is TGTGCCAGCAGCCATTGGACAGACCGCTCTGGAAACACCATATATTTT. Protein product: CASSHWTDRSGNTIYF.

This chain links TRBV5-1 with TRBJ1-1; TRBD1 might be the D (5 bases). CDR1 is SGHRS and CDR2 is YFSETQ in the germline V gene. This CDR3 region has 16 residues. V lost 5 bases, J lost 0 bases, and 17 bases lay in between. In DNA form, the CDR3 reads TGCGCCAGCAGACCTACAGGTGGAGCCTTGAACACTGAAGCTTTCTTT. Its protein product is CASRPTGGALNTEAFF.

This chain links TRBV5-6 with TRBJ1-1, with D possibly being TRBD1 (6 bases). Germline V lookup: CDR1 SGHDT, CDR2 YYEEEE. The CDR3 contains 15 residues. V lost 0 bases and J 12 bases, leaving 21 bases between the germline ends. CDR3 nucleotide sequence: TGTGCCAGCAGCTTGGCAAAACAGGGATCTGGGGCTACTTTCTTT. This codes for CASSLAKQGSGATFF.

This clone was seen a few times. The gene calls are TRBV10-1 and TRBJ2-7; tentative D call: TRBD2 (6 bases). Deletions cut 0 bases from V and 6 bases from J, with 15 bases between. CDR1 and CDR2 from the germline V gene are WNHNN and SYGVQD (reference sequence). This CDR3 has 15 amino acids. The CDR3 DNA follows: TGCGCCAGCAGTGAGTCGGTGCGGGGAACGGGCGAGCAGTACTTC. This gives the protein CASSESVRGTGEQYF.